These T cell receptor beta chains were read from a single sample in a study of blood T cells in healthy people across ages. TCRdb processed the 5' RACE reads anew with MiXCR; each CDR3 protein has one entry. In the table there are approximately 900,000 distinct CDR3 sequences, 40% to 60% of which are singletons. The sample consisted of blood. The source is a man aged 30 to 39 in good health. Each CDR3 is given with its conserved first and last residue. Each record gives: V gene, D gene, clone size, J gene, CDR3 DNA, CDR3 protein. D genes are given only for firm matches. Size is stated for part of the rows, as once, few or many counts, or as a class when the clone is expanded.

TRBV6-6	TRBD1	.	TRBJ1-1	TGTGCCAGCAGTTACGCCACGGGACAGGGGTCTGAAGCTTTCTTT	CASSYATGQGSEAFF
TRBV20-1	.	few	TRBJ2-2	TGCAGTGCTAGTGGCCAGCTGAACACCGGGGAGCTGTTTTTT	CSASGQLNTGELFF
TRBV2	.	.	TRBJ2-2	TGTGCCAGCAGTAACGGGGGACTGAACACCGGGGAGCTGTTTTTT	CASSNGGLNTGELFF
TRBV5-1	.	many	TRBJ2-5	TGTGCCAGCAGTAACCAAGAGACCCAGTACTTC	CASSNQETQYF
TRBV5-1	.	.	TRBJ1-4	TGCGCCAGCAGCTTGGGACGAGGCGAAAAACTGTTTTTT	CASSLGRGEKLFF
TRBV29-1	TRBD1	.	TRBJ2-1	TGCAGCGCGGACAGGGGCGATTACAATGAGCAGTTCTTC	CSADRGDYNEQFF
TRBV5-5	.	many	TRBJ1-2	TGTGCCAGCAGCTACTTGGCTGGTGGCTACACCTTC	CASSYLAGGYTF
TRBV11-1	.	.	TRBJ1-5	TGTGCCAGCAGCTTAGCGCGCAGGGATAAACAGCCCCAGCATTTT	CASSLARRDKQPQHF
TRBV28	.	.	TRBJ2-7	TGTGCCAGCAGGCTACGGGTAGGGGCACTCGAGCAGTACTTC	CASRLRVGALEQYF
TRBV3-1	.	.	TRBJ2-2	TGTGCCAGCAGCCAACAGAGGGGAGGAGAGCTGTTTTTT	CASSQQRGGELFF
TRBV4-3	TRBD2	.	TRBJ2-1	TGCGCCAGCAGCCAGGAACTAGCGGGGGGGCCATACAATGAGCAGTTCTTC	CASSQELAGGPYNEQFF
TRBV27	.	.	TRBJ2-7	TGTGCCAGCAGTTATGGGACGTACAATGAGCAGTACTTC	CASSYGTYNEQYF
TRBV10-3	.	.	TRBJ2-7	TGTGCCATCAGGCCGGGACGGGGGATAGACGAGCAGTACTTC	CAIRPGRGIDEQYF
TRBV18	.	.	TRBJ2-1	TGTGCCAGCTCACCGCACAGGAGCTCCTACAATGAGCAGTTCTTC	CASSPHRSSYNEQFF
TRBV29-1	TRBD2	.	TRBJ2-3	TGCAGCGTTGAAGTCCTAGCGGGGAGCACAGATACGCAGTATTTT	CSVEVLAGSTDTQYF
TRBV7-2	.	.	TRBJ2-3	TGTGCCAGCAGCCTTACAGGGTATTTGCAGTATTTT	CASSLTGYLQYF
TRBV5-5	.	.	TRBJ2-7	TGTGCCAGCAGCTTGGCCATGACAGCTGCCATCCCCTACGAGCAGTACTTC	CASSLAMTAAIPYEQYF
TRBV12-5	TRBD2	.	TRBJ2-3	TGTGCTAGTGGTTTGGCCACTAGCGGTGGGGATACGCAGTATTTT	CASGLATSGGDTQYF
TRBV12-3/TRBV12-4	.	.	TRBJ1-1	TGTGCCAGCAGTTACAATCAGCGGGACACTGAAGCTTTCTTT	CASSYNQRDTEAFF
TRBV28	TRBD2	few	TRBJ2-7	TGTGCCAGCAGTTTATACGGGAGGGGGACCTACGAGCAGTACTTC	CASSLYGRGTYEQYF
TRBV4-1	.	many	TRBJ1-2	TGCGCCAGCAGCCAAGACGAAGCGGCAGGAGGGGTCAGGGGCTACACCTTC	CASSQDEAAGGVRGYTF
TRBV5-1	.	.	TRBJ1-1	TGCGCCAGCAGCTTGGCTAGCACTGAAGCTTTCTTT	CASSLASTEAFF
TRBV28	.	.	TRBJ2-4	TGTGCCAGCAGTCAGGGGAGGCGAGACATTCAGTACTTC	CASSQGRRDIQYF
TRBV11-1	.	.	TRBJ2-3	TGTGCCAGCAGCGTAGGTCGGGGCCATAATACGCAGTATTTT	CASSVGRGHNTQYF
TRBV7-2	.	few	TRBJ2-5	TGTGCCAGCAGCTTAGGGCGCAGGGCTTTTCAAGAGACCCAGTACTTC	CASSLGRRAFQETQYF
TRBV7-2	.	few	TRBJ2-5	TGTGCCAGCAGCTTAGGTGGCACCGCAGGCCAAGAGACCCAGTACTTC	CASSLGGTAGQETQYF
TRBV7-2	.	.	TRBJ1-6	TGTGCCAGCAGCTTAGGGTCAGCGTATAATTCACCCCTCCACTTT	CASSLGSAYNSPLHF
TRBV9	.	.	TRBJ2-1	TGTGCCAGCAGCGTAGCTCAGCCGGATGAGCAGTTCTTC	CASSVAQPDEQFF
TRBV20-1	.	.	TRBJ2-7	TGCAGTGCTACAGGGAGCCTGGGGTACGAGCAGTACTTC	CSATGSLGYEQYF
TRBV7-9	TRBD1	few	TRBJ2-1	TGTGCCAGCAGCGGGGACAGGGGCGACAACAATGAGCAGTTCTTC	CASSGDRGDNNEQFF
TRBV20-1	TRBD2	many	TRBJ2-7	TGCAGTGCTAGGCGATTAGCGGGAGACTCCTACGAGCAGTACTTC	CSARRLAGDSYEQYF
TRBV20-1	.	few	TRBJ2-5	TGCAGCCAGACCCGGACGGTCCAAGAGACCCAGTACTTC	CSQTRTVQETQYF
TRBV29-1	TRBD1	.	TRBJ1-6	TGCAGCGTCACCTACCCGGGACAGGGTAATTCACCCCTCCACTTT	CSVTYPGQGNSPLHF
TRBV20-1	.	.	TRBJ2-5	TGCAGTGCTATGGGGGCAGGGTTTGGTGAGACCCAGTACTTC	CSAMGAGFGETQYF
TRBV11-1	.	few	TRBJ2-1	TGTGCCAGCAGCTCTCCCAAGGGGCAGTTCTTC	CASSSPKGQFF
TRBV7-2	TRBD1	once	TRBJ2-7	TGTGCCAGCAGCTTAGTTGACAGGGGACCCTACGAGCAGTACTTC	CASSLVDRGPYEQYF
TRBV29-1	.	.	TRBJ2-2	TGCAGCGTTGCCGTAGGCACCGGGGAGCTGTTTTTT	CSVAVGTGELFF
TRBV3-1	.	.	TRBJ2-7	TGTGCCAGCAGCCAAGGACCGGGACATTTCCACGAGCAGTACTTC	CASSQGPGHFHEQYF
TRBV28	.	few	TRBJ2-7	TGTGCCAGCAGTTTATCCGGGGGCGATTATGAGCAGTACTTC	CASSLSGGDYEQYF
TRBV5-1	.	few	TRBJ1-6	TGCGCCAGCAGCCCGAGGGTTCAGGATAATTCACCCCTCCACTTT	CASSPRVQDNSPLHF
TRBV29-1	.	.	TRBJ1-1	TGCAGCGTTCCCGCAGGGAACACTGAAGCTTTCTTT	CSVPAGNTEAFF
TRBV2	.	few	TRBJ1-4	TGTGCCAGCAGTGAACTCGTCAGGGAGAATGAAAAACTGTTTTTT	CASSELVRENEKLFF
TRBV6-6	TRBD2	.	TRBJ2-3	TGTGCCAGCAGTCCCCTTGGGGGGGAAGATTTAGATACGCGGTATTTT	CASSPLGGEDLDTRYF
TRBV4-2	.	.	TRBJ2-2	TGTGCCAGCAGCGGAGAAACCGGGGAGCTGTTTTTT	CASSGETGELFF
TRBV20-1	.	once	TRBJ2-7	TGCAGTGCTGATACAAGGGGGAACGAGCAGTACTTC	CSADTRGNEQYF
TRBV20-1	.	few	TRBJ2-5	TGCAGTGCTAGAGAGTCACGGGGGCAAGAGACCCAGTACTTC	CSARESRGQETQYF
TRBV7-9	TRBD2	.	TRBJ2-3	TGTGCCAGCAGCTTCGCTAGCGGGGTCACAGATACGCAGTATTTT	CASSFASGVTDTQYF
TRBV4-2	.	.	TRBJ2-5	TGTGCCAGCAGCCAATCCAGTGGTAGCGGCCAAGAGACCCAGTACTTC	CASSQSSGSGQETQYF
TRBV7-2	.	.	TRBJ2-1	TGTGCCAGTAGCCCCGGGATGTACAATGAGCAGTTCTTC	CASSPGMYNEQFF
TRBV2	.	.	TRBJ1-5	TGTGCCAGCAGCCCCGGGACGAAAGGTCAGCCCCAGCATTTT	CASSPGTKGQPQHF
TRBV7-9	TRBD1	.	TRBJ1-6	TGTGCCAGCAGCTTATACCAGGGGGCGGGTAATTCACCCCTCCACTTT	CASSLYQGAGNSPLHF
TRBV6-2/TRBV6-3	.	.	TRBJ2-4	TGTGCCAGCAGTTACTCGACGGACGGGCAGTACTTC	CASSYSTDGQYF
TRBV5-1	TRBD2	.	TRBJ2-1	TGCGCCAGCAATTTACTAGCGGGAGGCGGTGAGCAGTTCTTC	CASNLLAGGGEQFF
TRBV5-5	.	.	TRBJ1-2	TGTGCCAGCAGCCCTCGGACAGAGGATAACTATGGCTACACCTTC	CASSPRTEDNYGYTF
TRBV28	.	.	TRBJ1-5	TGTGCCAGCAGTTTTGTCAGGAAAAATCAGCCCCAGCATTTT	CASSFVRKNQPQHF